Listed below are T cell receptor beta chains from one sample, sequenced in a study of CD8+ T cells in alopecia areata. The repertoire was sequenced with immunoSEQ multiplex PCR; TCRdb's copy has only in-frame clones and lacks some. The sample has more than 100,000 clones, approximately 53% seen once. Sequences were derived from CD4+ T cells sorted from blood, sampled at week 0. The receptors were sampled from a human donor with alopecia areata. Each CDR3 is given with its conserved first and last residue. A D gene is named only where the DNA matches it firmly. Clone size is shown for a subset of rows, as once, few, many or a class of expanded clone.

clone_size,j_call,v_call,d_call,cdr3_nt,cdr3_aa
-,TRBJ2-3,TRBV7-9,-,TGTGCCAGCAGCTTAAGGAGTGAGGATACGCAGTATTTT,CASSLRSEDTQYF
-,TRBJ2-1,TRBV5-1,-,TGCGCCAGCAGCTTGTCCCTGTACAATGAGCAGTTCTTC,CASSLSLYNEQFF
-,TRBJ2-1,TRBV11-2,-,TGTGCCAGCAGCCGTCGGACGTGGGCGGGGAGTTCCTACAATGAGCAGTTCTTC,CASSRRTWAGSSYNEQFF
-,TRBJ2-5,TRBV5-1,-,TGCGCCAGCAGCTTGTTTCAGGGGAAAGAGACCCAGTACTTC,CASSLFQGKETQYF
-,TRBJ2-7,TRBV2,-,TGTGCCAGCAGTGATACGAGGCACGAGCAGTACTTC,CASSDTRHEQYF
-,TRBJ2-3,TRBV9,-,TGTGCCAGCACCCAGAAGGGTGATATCACAGATACGCAGTATTTT,CASTQKGDITDTQYF
few,TRBJ1-2,TRBV25-1,-,TGTGCCAGCAGTGAACCCCCCACGGGCTACACCTTC,CASSEPPTGYTF
once,TRBJ2-5,TRBV19,TRBD2,TGTGCCAGTAGTAAGGGAGTTGCGGACCGGGGGGCCCAGTACTTC,CASSKGVADRGAQYF
-,TRBJ2-5,TRBV2,-,TGTGCCAGCAGAGTACAACAGTACCAAGAGACCCAGTACTTC,CASRVQQYQETQYF
-,TRBJ2-7,TRBV5-1,TRBD2,TGCGCCAGCAGCGACAGTCTAGCGGGAGCCGAGCAGTACTTC,CASSDSLAGAEQYF
-,TRBJ1-1,TRBV6-5,-,TGTGCCAGCAATGTCAGGGAGTCCCCTGAAGCTTTCTTT,CASNVRESPEAFF
-,TRBJ2-1,TRBV7-2,-,TGTGCCAGCAGCGCCGACTCCTACAATGAGCAGTTCTTC,CASSADSYNEQFF
-,TRBJ1-1,TRBV30,-,TGTGCCTGGAGTCGGGGAGTAAGAAGCGCAAGGAACACTGAAGCTTTCTTT,CAWSRGVRSARNTEAFF
few,TRBJ2-5,TRBV6-1,-,TGTGCCAGCAGTGAAGTCTCGGAGACCCAGTACTTC,CASSEVSETQYF
medium-sized,TRBJ1-2,TRBV25-1,-,TGTGCCAGCAGTTTAGATAACTATGGCTACACCTTC,CASSLDNYGYTF
-,TRBJ2-7,TRBV6-6,-,TGTGCCAGCAGTGACCCCAGCTCCTACGAGCAGTACTTC,CASSDPSSYEQYF
-,TRBJ1-6,TRBV18,-,TGTGCCAGCTCACGCCTAAGTGAAAGGCTGAATTCACCCCTCCACTTT,CASSRLSERLNSPLHF
-,TRBJ1-2,TRBV5-6,-,TGTGCCAGCAGCTTGGGTTTTAGGGGCGGAGGCTACACCTTC,CASSLGFRGGGYTF
few,TRBJ2-5,TRBV7-9,-,TGTGCCAGCAGCTTAGGAGCCGGGGATCAAGAGACCCAGTACTTC,CASSLGAGDQETQYF
few,TRBJ2-3,TRBV7-2,-,TGTGCCAGCAGCTTCGGCAAAGGGGATACGCAGTATTTT,CASSFGKGDTQYF
-,TRBJ2-1,TRBV28,-,TGTGCCAGCAGTTTTGACAATGAGCAGTTCTTC,CASSFDNEQFF
few,TRBJ1-5,TRBV6-6,TRBD1,TGTGCCAGCAGGAACTCCGGGGACAGGGGGGGTCAGCCCCAGCATTTT,CASRNSGDRGGQPQHF
-,TRBJ2-2,TRBV2,-,TGTGCCAGCAGTGAGGCTAGCCCCGGGGAGCTGTTTTTT,CASSEASPGELFF
few,TRBJ2-1,TRBV2,TRBD2,TGTGCCAGCAGCACAGGGACTAGATACAATGAGCAGTTCTTC,CASSTGTRYNEQFF
-,TRBJ2-5,TRBV4-1,TRBD1,TGCGCCAGCAGCCAGGGGACAGTCGGCGGAGAGACCCAGTACTTC,CASSQGTVGGETQYF
once,TRBJ2-7,TRBV5-1,-,TGCGCCAGCAACCCGTTCTCGGGGGACGAGCAGTACTTC,CASNPFSGDEQYF
-,TRBJ2-6,TRBV6-5,-,TGTGCCAGCAGTTACTGGGGGTCCGGGGCCAACGTCCTGACTTTC,CASSYWGSGANVLTF
-,TRBJ2-2,TRBV5-4,TRBD1,TGTGCCAGCAGCGCGGGACAGGGCTTGGCCGGGGAGCTGTTTTTT,CASSAGQGLAGELFF
once,TRBJ2-7,TRBV7-9,-,TGTGCCAGCAGCGCTTTAAAGGCCCACGAGCAGTACTTC,CASSALKAHEQYF
-,TRBJ1-5,TRBV28,TRBD1,TGTGCCAGCGTCGGGGACAGGAATAGCAATCAGCCCCAGCATTTT,CASVGDRNSNQPQHF
-,TRBJ1-2,TRBV4-1,-,TGCGCCAGCAGCCAAGGCCGAGGGACGACTAACTATGGCTACACCTTC,CASSQGRGTTNYGYTF